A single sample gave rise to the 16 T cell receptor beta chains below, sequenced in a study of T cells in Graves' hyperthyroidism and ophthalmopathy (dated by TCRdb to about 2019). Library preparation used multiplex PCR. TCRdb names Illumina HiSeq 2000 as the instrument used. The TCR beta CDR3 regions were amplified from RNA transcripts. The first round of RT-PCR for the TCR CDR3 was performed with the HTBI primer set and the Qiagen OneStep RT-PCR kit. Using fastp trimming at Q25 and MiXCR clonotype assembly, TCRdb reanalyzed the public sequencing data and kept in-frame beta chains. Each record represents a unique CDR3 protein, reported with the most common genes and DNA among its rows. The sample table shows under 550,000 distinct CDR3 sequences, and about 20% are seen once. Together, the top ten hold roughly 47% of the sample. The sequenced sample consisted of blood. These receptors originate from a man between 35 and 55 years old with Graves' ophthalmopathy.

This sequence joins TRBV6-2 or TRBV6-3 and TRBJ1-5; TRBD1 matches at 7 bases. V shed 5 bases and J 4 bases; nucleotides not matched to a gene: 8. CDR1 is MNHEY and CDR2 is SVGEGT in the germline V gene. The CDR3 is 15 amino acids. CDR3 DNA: TGTGCCAGCAGTACGAGGACAGGTTCTAATCAGCCCCAGCATTTT. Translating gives CASSTRTGSNQPQHF.

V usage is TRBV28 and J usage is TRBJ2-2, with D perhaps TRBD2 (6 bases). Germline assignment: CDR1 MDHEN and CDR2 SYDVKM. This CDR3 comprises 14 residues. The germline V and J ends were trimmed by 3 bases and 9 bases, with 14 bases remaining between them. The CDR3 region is CASSFGGSARELFF. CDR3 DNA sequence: TGTGCCAGCAGTTTTGGAGGGTCCGCCCGGGAGCTGTTTTTT.

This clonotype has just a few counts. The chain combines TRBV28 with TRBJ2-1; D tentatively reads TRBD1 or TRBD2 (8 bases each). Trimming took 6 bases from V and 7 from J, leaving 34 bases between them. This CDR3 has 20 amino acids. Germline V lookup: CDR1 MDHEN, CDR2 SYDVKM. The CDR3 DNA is TGTGCCAGCAGCAAAGGACAGGGTTTGACGGGGGGGGTACAGGATAATGAGCAGTTCTTC. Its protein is CASSKGQGLTGGVQDNEQFF.

CDR3 sequence: CASSLDGQLGNTIYF. Here the CDR3 DNA reads TGTGCCAGCAGTTTAGACGGACAGCTAGGAAACACCATATATTTT. This chain uses TRBV27 with TRBJ1-3; weak D call: TRBD1 (6 bases). Germline V CDR1 and CDR2: MNHEY, SMNVEV (reference sequence). Trimming took 2 bases from V and 4 from J, leaving 12 bases between them. The CDR3 is 15 residues long.

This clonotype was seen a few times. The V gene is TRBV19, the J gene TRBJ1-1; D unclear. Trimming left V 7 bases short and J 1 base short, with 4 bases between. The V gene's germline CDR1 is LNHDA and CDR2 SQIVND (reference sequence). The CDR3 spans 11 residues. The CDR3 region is CASMRNTEAFF. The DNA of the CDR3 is TGTGCCAGTATGAGGAACACTGAAGCTTTCTTT.

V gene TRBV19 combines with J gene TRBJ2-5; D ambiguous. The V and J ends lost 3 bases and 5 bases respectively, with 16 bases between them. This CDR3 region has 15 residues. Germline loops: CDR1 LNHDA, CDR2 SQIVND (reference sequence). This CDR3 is CASSIRASLEETQYF. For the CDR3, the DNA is TGTGCCAGTAGTATTCGGGCTAGTCTGGAGGAGACCCAGTACTTC.

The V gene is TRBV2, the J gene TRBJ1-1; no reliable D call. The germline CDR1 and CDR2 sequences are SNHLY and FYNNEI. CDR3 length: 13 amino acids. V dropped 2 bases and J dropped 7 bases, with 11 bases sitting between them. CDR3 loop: CASSENSDGEAFF. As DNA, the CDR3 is TGTGCCAGCAGTGAAAACTCAGATGGTGAAGCTTTCTTT.

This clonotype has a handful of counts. This chain's CDR3 is CSATRTGRNYQPQHF. Written as DNA, the CDR3 is TGCAGTGCAACCCGGACGGGGAGGAATTATCAGCCCCAGCATTTT. The chain links TRBV20-1 to TRBJ1-5; D not certain. The CDR3 loop spans 15 amino acids. Germline CDR1 reads DFQATT; CDR2 reads SNEGSKA (reference sequence). V lost 6 bases and J lost 5, with 20 bases in between.

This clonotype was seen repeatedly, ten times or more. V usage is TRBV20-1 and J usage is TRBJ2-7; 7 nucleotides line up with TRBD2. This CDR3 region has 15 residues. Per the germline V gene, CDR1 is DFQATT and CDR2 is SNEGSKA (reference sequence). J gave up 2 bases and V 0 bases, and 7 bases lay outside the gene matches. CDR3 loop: CSARDKPGLTYEQYF. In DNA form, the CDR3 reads TGCAGTGCTAGAGACAAGCCGGGACTAACCTACGAGCAGTACTTC.

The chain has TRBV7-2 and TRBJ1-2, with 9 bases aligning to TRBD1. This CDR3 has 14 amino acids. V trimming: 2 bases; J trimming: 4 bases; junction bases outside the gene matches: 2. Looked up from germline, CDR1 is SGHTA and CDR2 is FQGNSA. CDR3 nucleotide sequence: TGTGCCAGCAGCTTAACGGGACAGGGCTATGGCTACACCTTC. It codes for CASSLTGQGYGYTF.

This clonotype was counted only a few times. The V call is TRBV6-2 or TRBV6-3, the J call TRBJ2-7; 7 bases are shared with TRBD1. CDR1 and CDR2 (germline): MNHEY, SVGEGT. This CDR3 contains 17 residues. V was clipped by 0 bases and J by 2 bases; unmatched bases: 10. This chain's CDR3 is CASSYSSSRQGTYEQYF. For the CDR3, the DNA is TGTGCCAGCAGTTACTCGTCAAGCCGACAGGGAACCTACGAGCAGTACTTC.

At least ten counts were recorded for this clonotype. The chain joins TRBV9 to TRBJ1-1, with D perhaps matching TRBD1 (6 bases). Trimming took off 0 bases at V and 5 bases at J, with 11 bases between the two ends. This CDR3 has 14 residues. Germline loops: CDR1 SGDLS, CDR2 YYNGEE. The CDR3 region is CASSVEGGRTEAFF. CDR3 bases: TGTGCCAGCAGCGTAGAGGGGGGGCGGACTGAAGCTTTCTTT. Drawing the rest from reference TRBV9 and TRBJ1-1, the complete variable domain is DSGVTQTPKHLITATGQRVTLRCSPRSGDLSVYWYQQSLDQGLQFLIQYYNGEERAKGNILERFSAQQFPDLHSELNLSSLELGDSALYFCASSVEGGRTEAFFGQGTRLTVV.

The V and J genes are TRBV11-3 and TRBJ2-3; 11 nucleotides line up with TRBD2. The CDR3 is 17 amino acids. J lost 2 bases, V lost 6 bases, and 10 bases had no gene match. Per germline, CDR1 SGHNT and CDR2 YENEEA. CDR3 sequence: CASSDNRLAGTTDTQYF. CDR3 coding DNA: TGTGCCAGCAGTGACAACCGACTAGCGGGGACCACAGATACGCAGTATTTT.

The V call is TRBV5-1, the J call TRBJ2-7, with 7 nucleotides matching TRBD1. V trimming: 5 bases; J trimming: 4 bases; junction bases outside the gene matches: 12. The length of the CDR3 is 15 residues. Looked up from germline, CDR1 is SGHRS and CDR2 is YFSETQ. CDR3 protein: CASRPLTGANYEQYF. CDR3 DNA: TGCGCCAGCAGACCCTTAACAGGGGCAAATTACGAGCAGTACTTC.

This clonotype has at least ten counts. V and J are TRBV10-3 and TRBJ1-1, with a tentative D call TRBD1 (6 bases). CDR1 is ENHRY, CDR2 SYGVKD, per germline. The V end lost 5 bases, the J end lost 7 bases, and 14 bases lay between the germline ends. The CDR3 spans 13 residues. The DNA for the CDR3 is TGTGCCATCAGTATACAGGGAGGGGGTGAAGCTTTCTTT. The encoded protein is CAISIQGGGEAFF.

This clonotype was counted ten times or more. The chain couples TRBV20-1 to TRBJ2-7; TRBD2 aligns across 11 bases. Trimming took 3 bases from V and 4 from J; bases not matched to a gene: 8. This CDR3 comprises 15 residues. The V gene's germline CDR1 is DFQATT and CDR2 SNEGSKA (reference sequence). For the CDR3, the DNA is TGCAGTGCTAGGCCCACTAGCGGGAGATTGTACGAGCAGTACTTC. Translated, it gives CSARPTSGRLYEQYF.